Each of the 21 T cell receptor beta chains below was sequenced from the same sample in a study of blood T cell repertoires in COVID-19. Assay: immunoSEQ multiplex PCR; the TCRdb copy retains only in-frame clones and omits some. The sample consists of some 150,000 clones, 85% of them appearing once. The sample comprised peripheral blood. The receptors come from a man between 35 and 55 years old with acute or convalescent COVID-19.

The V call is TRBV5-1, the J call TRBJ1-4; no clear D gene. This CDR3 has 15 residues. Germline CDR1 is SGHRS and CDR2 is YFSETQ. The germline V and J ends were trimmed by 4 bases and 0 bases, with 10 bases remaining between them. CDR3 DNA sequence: TGCGCCAGCAGCCCGGGGTGGGCAACTAATGAAAAACTGTTTTTT. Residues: CASSPGWATNEKLFF.

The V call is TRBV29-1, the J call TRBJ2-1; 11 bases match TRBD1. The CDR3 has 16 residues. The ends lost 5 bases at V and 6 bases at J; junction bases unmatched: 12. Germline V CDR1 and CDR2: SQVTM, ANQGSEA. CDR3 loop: CSVRVPGTGGINEQFF. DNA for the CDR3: TGCAGCGTTCGGGTTCCGGGGACAGGGGGGATCAATGAGCAGTTCTTC.

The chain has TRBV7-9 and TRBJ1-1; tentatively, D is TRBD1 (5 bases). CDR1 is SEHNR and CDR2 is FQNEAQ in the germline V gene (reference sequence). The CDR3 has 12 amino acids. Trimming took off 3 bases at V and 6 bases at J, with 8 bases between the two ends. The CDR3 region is CASSFGGAEAFF. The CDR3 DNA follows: TGTGCCAGCAGCTTTGGAGGGGCTGAAGCTTTCTTT.

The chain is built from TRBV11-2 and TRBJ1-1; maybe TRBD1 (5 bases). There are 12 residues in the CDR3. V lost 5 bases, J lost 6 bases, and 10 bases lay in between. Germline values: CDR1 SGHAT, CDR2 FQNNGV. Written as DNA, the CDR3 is TGTGCCAGCAGCCATAGGGGATCTGAAGCTTTCTTT. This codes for CASSHRGSEAFF.

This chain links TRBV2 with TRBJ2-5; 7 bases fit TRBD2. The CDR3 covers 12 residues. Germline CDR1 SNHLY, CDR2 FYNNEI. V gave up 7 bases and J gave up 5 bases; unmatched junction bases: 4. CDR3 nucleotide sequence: TGTGCCAGCAAGCGGGGCGGGGAGACCCAGTACTTC. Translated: CASKRGGETQYF.

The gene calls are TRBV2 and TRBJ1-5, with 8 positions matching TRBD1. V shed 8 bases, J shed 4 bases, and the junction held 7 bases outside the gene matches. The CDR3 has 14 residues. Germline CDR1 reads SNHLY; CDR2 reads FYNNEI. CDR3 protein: CASQGAEGNQPQHF. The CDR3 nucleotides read TGTGCCAGCCAGGGGGCGGAAGGTAATCAGCCCCAGCATTTT.

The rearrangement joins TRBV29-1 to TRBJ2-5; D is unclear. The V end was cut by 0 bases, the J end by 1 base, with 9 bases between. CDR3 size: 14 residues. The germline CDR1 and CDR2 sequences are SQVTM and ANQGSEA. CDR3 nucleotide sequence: TGCAGCGTTGAAGACCTTCCTTTCCAAGAGACCCAGTACTTC. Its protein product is CSVEDLPFQETQYF.

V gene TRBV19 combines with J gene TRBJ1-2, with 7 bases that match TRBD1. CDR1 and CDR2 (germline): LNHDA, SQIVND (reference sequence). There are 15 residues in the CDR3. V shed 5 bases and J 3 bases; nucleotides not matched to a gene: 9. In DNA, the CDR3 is TGTGCCAGTAGTGCTACACAGGGGACGGACTATGGCTACACCTTC. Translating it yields CASSATQGTDYGYTF.

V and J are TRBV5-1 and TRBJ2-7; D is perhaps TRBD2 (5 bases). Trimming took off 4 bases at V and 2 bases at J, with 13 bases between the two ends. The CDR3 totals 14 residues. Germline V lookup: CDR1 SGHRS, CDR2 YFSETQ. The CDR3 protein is CASSTTPEAYEQYF. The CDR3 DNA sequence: TGCGCCAGCAGCACCACCCCGGAGGCCTACGAGCAGTACTTC.

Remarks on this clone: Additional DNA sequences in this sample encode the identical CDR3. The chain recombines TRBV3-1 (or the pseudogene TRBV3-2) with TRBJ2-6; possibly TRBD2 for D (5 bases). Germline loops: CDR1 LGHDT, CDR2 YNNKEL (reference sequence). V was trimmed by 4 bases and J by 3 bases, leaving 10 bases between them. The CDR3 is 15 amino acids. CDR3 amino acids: CASSPAGSGANVLTF. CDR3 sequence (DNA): TGTGCCAGCAGCCCGGCGGGTAGTGGGGCCAACGTCCTGACTTTC.

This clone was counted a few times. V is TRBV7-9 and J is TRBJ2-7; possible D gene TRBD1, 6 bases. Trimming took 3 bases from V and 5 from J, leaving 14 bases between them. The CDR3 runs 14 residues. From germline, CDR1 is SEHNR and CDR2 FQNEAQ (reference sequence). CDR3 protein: CASSFYRDGDEQYF. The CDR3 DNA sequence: TGTGCCAGCAGCTTCTACAGGGACGGCGACGAGCAGTACTTC.

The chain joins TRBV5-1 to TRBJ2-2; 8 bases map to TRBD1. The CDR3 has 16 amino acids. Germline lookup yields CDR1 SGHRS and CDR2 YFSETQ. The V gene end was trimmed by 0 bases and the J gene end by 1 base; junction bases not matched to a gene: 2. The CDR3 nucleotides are TGCGCCAGCAGCTTGGGTGGGACAGGGAACACCGGGGAGCTGTTTTTT. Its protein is CASSLGGTGNTGELFF.

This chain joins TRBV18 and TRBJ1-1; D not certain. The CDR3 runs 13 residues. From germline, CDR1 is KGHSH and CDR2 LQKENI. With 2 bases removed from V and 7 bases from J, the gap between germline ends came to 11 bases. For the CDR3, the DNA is TGTGCCAGCTCACCAGCGGGGTTGATTGAAGCTTTCTTT. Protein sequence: CASSPAGLIEAFF.

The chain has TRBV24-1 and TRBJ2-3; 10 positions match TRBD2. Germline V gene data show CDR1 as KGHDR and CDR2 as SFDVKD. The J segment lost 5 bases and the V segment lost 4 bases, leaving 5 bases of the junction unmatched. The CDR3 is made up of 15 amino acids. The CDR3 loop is CATSEISGGLDTQYF. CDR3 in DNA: TGTGCCACCAGTGAAATTAGCGGGGGGTTAGATACGCAGTATTTT.

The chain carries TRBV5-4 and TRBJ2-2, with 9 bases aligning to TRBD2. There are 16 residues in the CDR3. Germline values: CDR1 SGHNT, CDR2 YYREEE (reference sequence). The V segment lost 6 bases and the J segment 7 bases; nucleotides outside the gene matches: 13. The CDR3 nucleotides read TGTGCCAGCACCGCGCGGAGCGGGGGGTCCGGCGGGGAGCTGTTTTTT. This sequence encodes CASTARSGGSGGELFF.

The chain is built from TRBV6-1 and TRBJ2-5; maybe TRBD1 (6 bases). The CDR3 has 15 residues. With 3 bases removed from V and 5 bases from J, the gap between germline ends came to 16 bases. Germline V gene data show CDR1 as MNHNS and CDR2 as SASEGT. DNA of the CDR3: TGTGCCAGCAGTGAGCTCAGGGGCCAGCGGGAGACCCAGTACTTC. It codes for CASSELRGQRETQYF.

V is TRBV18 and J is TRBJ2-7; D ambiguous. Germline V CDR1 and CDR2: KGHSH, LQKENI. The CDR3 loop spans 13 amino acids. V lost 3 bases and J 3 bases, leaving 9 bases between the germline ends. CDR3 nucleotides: TGTGCCAGCTCACCGTCACAGAGCTACGAGCAGTACTTC. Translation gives CASSPSQSYEQYF.

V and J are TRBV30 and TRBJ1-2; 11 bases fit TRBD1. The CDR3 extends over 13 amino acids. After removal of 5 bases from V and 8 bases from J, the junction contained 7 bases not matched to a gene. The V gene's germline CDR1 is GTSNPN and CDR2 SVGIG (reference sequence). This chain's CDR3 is CAWDGQGAGGYTF. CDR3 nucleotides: TGTGCCTGGGATGGACAGGGGGCGGGAGGCTACACCTTC.

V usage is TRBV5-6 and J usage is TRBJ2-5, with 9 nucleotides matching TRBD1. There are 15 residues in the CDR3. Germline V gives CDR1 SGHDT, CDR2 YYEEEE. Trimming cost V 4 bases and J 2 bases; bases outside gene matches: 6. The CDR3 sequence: CASSLQGAAQETQYF. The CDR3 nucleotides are TGTGCCAGCAGCCTACAGGGGGCTGCACAAGAGACCCAGTACTTC. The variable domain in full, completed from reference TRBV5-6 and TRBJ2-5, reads DAGVTQSPTHLIKTRGQQVTLRCSPKSGHDTVSWYQQALGQGPQFIFQYYEEEERQRGNFPDRFSGHQFPNYSSELNVNALLLGDSALYLCASSLQGAAQETQYFGPGTRLLVL.

CDR3 region: CASSPTRNSRTDTQYF. Here the CDR3 DNA reads TGTGCCAGCAGCCCTACCCGGAACAGCCGCACAGATACGCAGTATTTT. The rearrangement links TRBV27 to TRBJ2-3, with D unresolved. CDR3 length: 16 residues. Germline values: CDR1 MNHEY, CDR2 SMNVEV (reference sequence). The germline V and J ends were trimmed by 6 bases and 1 base, with 17 bases remaining between them.

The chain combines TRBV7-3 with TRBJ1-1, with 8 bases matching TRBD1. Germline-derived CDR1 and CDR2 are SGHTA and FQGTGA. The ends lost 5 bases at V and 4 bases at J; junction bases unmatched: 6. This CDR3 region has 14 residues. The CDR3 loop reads CASSSSGGITEAFF. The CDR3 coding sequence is TGTGCCAGCAGCAGCTCAGGGGGCATCACTGAAGCTTTCTTT.